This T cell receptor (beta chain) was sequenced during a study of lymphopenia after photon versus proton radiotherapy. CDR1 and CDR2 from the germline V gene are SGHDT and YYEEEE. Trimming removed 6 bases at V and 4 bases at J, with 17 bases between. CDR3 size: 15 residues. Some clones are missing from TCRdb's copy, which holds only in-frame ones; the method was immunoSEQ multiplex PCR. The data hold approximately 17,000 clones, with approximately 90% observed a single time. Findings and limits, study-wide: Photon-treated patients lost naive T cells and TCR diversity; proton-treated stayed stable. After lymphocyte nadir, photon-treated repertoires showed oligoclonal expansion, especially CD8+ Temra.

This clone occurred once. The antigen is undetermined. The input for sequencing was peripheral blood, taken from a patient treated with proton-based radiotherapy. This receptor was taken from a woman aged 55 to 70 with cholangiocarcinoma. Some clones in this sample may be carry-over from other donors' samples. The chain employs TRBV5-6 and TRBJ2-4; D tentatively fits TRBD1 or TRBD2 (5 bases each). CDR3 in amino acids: CASNGVGLGKNIQYF. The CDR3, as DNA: TGTGCCAGCAACGGGGTGGGGCTAGGAAAAAACATTCAGTACTTC.